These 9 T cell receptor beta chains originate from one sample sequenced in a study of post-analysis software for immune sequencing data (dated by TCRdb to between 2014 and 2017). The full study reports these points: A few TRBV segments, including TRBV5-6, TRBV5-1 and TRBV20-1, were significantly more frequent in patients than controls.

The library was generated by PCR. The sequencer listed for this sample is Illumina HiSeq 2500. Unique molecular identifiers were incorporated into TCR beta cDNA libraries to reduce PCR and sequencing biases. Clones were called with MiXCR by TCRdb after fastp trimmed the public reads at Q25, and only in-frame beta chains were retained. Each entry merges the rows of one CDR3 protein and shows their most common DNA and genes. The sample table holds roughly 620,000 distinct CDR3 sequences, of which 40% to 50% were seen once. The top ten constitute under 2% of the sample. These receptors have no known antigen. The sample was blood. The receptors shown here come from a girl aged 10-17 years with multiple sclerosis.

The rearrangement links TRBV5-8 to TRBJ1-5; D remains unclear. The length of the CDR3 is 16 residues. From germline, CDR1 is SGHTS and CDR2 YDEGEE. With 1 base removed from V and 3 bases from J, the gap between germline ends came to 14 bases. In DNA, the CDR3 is TGTGCCAGCAGCTTGTCTTTTGGACTTTCCAATCAGCCCCAGCATTTT. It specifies CASSLSFGLSNQPQHF.

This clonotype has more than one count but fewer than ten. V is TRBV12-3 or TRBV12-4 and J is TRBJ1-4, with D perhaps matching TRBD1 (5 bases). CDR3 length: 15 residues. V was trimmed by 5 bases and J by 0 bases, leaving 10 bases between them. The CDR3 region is CASSRDGATNEKLFF. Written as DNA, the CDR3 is TGTGCCAGCAGTAGGGACGGAGCAACTAATGAAAAACTGTTTTTT.

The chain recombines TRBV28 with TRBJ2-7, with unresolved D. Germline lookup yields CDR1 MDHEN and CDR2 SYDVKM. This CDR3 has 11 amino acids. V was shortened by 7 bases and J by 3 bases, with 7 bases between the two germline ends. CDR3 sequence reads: CASKIYYEQYF. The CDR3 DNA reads TGTGCCAGCAAAATATACTACGAGCAGTACTTC. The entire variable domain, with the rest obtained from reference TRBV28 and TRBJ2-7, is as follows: DVKVTQSSRYLVKRTGEKVFLECVQDMDHENMFWYRQDPGLGLRLIYFSYDVKMKEKGDIPEGYSVSREKKERFSLILESASTNQTSMYLCASKIYYEQYFGPGTRLTVT.

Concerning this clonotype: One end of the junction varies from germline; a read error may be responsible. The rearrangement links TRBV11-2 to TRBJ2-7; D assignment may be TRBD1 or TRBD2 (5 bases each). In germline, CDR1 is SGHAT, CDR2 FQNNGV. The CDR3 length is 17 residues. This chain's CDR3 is CASGFRTGTASSYEQYF. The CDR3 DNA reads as TGTGCCAGCGGCTTTAGAACCGGGACCGCGAGCTCCTACGAGCAGTACTTC.

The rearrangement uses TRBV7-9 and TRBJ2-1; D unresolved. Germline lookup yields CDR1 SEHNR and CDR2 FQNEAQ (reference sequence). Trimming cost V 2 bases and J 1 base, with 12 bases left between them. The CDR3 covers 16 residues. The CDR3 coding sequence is TGTGCCAGCAGCTTATTGAGCGACCCATCCTACAATGAGCAGTTCTTC. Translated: CASSLLSDPSYNEQFF.

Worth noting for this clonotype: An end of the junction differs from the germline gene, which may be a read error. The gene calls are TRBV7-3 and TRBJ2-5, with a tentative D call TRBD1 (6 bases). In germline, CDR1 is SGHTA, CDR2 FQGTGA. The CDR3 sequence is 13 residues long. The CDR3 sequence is CAGSRGQGETQYF. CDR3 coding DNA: TGTGCCGGCAGCCGTGGGCAGGGGGAGACCCAGTACTTC.

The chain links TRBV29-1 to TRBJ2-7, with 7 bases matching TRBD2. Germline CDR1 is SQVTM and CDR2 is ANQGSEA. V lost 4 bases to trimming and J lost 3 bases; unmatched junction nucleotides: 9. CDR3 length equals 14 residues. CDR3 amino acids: CSVVGGRGNYEQYF. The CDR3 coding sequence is TGCAGCGTTGTAGGAGGGCGGGGGAACTACGAGCAGTACTTC.

The CDR3 coding sequence is TGTGCCAGCAGCTCTCCTCTAGCGGGAGGGTTGAGCTCCTACAATGAGCAGTTCTTC. Protein product: CASSSPLAGGLSSYNEQFF. The chain links TRBV6-2 or TRBV6-3 to TRBJ2-1; TRBD2 agrees at 12 bases. This CDR3 is 19 amino acids long. Germline V gene data show CDR1 as MNHEY and CDR2 as SVGEGT. The trim removed 6 bases at V and 0 bases at J, leaving 12 bases unmatched.

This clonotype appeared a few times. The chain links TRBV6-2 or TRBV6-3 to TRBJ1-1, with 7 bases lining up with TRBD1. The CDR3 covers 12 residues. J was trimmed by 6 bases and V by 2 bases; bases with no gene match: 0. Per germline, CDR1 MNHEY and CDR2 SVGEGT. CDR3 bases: TGTGCCAGCAGTTACGGGACAGCTGAAGCTTTCTTT. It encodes CASSYGTAEAFF.